This T cell receptor beta chain was identified in a study of control samples from healthy donors and cancer patients. Some clones are missing from TCRdb's copy, which holds only in-frame ones; the method was immunoSEQ multiplex PCR. The profile covers tens of thousands of clones, with about 89% appearing a single time and 7.2% taken by the ten largest. Specimen: blood. The sequence was obtained from a man aged 45-65 years in good health.

CDR3 DNA sequence: TGTGCCAGCTCACCATATGACGGAAGTTACAATGAGCAGTTCTTC. Translation gives CASSPYDGSYNEQFF. This sequence joins TRBV18 and TRBJ2-1; no clear D gene. V lost 2 bases and J lost 4, with 12 bases in between. Germline V gene lookup returns CDR1 KGHSH and CDR2 LQKENI. The CDR3 runs 15 residues.